This TCR beta chain came from a study of blood T cells in healthy people across ages. Findings and limits, study-wide: Per million T cells, TCR beta diversity dropped roughly linearly as age increased.

Donors were healthy Caucasian individuals from Russia aged roughly 6 to 90. With a J-beta primer mix and a sample-barcoded 5' primer, a second PCR ran about 7 to 11 cycles. TCRdb re-analysed the 5' RACE reads in MiXCR, keeping a single row per CDR3 protein. Seen here are approximately 2,000,000 distinct CDR3 sequences, about 39% observed once, and the top ten hold 20% to 25%. This clonotype was observed at least ten times. Its antigen remains unknown. Source material: blood. This TCR was recovered from a human donor in good health.

The chain's CDR3 is CASSVGGQGAYEQYF. Written as DNA, the CDR3 is TGTGCCAGCAGCGTAGGGGGACAGGGGGCTTACGAGCAGTACTTC. The J gene is TRBJ2-7, the V gene TRBV9; 12 positions agree with TRBD1. Trimming at V came to 0 bases and at J to 4 bases, leaving 2 bases not matched to a gene. The CDR3 consists of 15 residues. Germline lookup yields CDR1 SGDLS and CDR2 YYNGEE.